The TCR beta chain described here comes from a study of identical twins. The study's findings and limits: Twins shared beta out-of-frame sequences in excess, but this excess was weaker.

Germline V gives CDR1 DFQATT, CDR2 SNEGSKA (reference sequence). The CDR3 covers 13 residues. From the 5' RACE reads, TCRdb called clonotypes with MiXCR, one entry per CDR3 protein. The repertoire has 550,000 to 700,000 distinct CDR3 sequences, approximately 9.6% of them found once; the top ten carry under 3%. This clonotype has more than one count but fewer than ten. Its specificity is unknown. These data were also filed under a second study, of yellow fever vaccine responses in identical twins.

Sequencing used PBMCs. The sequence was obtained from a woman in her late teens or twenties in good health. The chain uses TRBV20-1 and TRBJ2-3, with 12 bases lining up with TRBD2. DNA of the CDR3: TGCAGCTCTCTAGCGGGAGGGGGCGATACGCAGTATTTT. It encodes CSSLAGGGDTQYF.